This T cell receptor beta chain was recovered during a study of identical twins (dated by TCRdb to about 2016). For the study in its entirety: To test whether fetal clonotypes persist, the study used deep sequencing on TCR alpha and beta repertoires from monozygotic twins, unrelated adults of various ages, and cord blood. To rule out contamination, replicate twin experiments were performed at different times with different library preparation protocols. General study outcomes and caveats: Abundant cord blood beta clonotypes had fewer insertions, young adult naive repertoires showed a similar but weaker trend, and memory repertoires showed no such trend. A weaker excess of twin sharing was found in beta out-of-frame sequences because the signal-to-noise ratio was lowered by fewer shared sequences. Zero-insertion analyses could be partly confounded by invariant T cells such as MAIT and iNKT, though diverse VJ usage argued against such confounding for most clonotypes. Conclusions relied on cross-sectional statistical analysis, since the same donors could not be followed over many years. Compared with coincidental sharing between unrelated individuals, out-of-frame TCR alpha sequences shared between twins showed an excess of sequences with low generation probability. In monozygotic twins, recombination models systematically underestimated out-of-frame TCR alpha sharing, but the models matched the sharing seen between unrelated individuals.

The library relied on 5' RACE. Sequencing was performed on an Illumina HiSeq 2000. Template switching introduced a universal primer binding site; the final cDNA contained a unique molecular identifier, enabling accurate counting of TCR cDNA molecules. Specific primers in the conserved constant-segment region were used to synthesize first-strand cDNA for the TCR alpha and beta chains. To control for contamination, every cDNA library was double barcoded, receiving both a SMART-Mk sample barcode and Illumina barcodes. Two successive PCR steps introduced TruSeq adapter sequences along with Illumina sample barcodes. Sequencing of the TCR alpha and beta cDNA libraries was done on the Illumina HiSeq platform using custom primers. The study's own analysis went as follows. MiGEC processed the raw reads to extract unique molecular identifiers, while MiXCR was used to determine the CDR3 positions. For each individual, recombination models were inferred using an EM algorithm with the repgenHMM and IGoR tools. The analysis of shared clonotypes was done with the tcR package in R, with sharing normalized by the product of cloneset sizes. To study raw recombination without the effects of thymic and clonal selection, out-of-frame nonproductive sequences were analyzed. TCRdb reprocessed the public reads (quality trimming at Q25 with fastp, clone calling with MiXCR) and kept in-frame beta chains. For every CDR3 protein sequence, its rows merge into one entry that carries the most common genes and DNA. The V and J calls, along with clone size, are taken from TCRdb and not from the paper's own processing. This sample gives 450,000 to 650,000 distinct CDR3 sequences in total; 9.6% of them show up just once. The ten largest clones add up to roughly 3.2% of the sample.

With regard to this clonotype: Its antigen is currently not known. Within one base of it there is no much larger clone, and no base qualities were kept.

V trim: 5 bases; J trim: 5 bases; unmatched bases: 9. Spanning cysteine to phenylalanine, the CDR3 consists of 15 amino acids. The read is trimmed to its CDR3 DNA, 45 bases read in frame from base 1. All donors were healthy Caucasians. Three pairs of female monozygotic twins, all aged about 18 to 30 years, were included in the twin cohort. RNA for TCR libraries was isolated from peripheral blood mononuclear cells. These data were also reused for a study on yellow fever vaccine responses in identical twins. The second investigation adds: According to the authors, the vaccine-induced T cell response in identical twins seemed to be partly convergent and partly specific to each individual. In the study, vaccine-responding T cell clones were precisely tracked in identical twins.

Sequenced sample: PBMCs. This TCR was sampled from a woman between 18 and 29 years old in good health. Recombination joined TRBV12-3 or TRBV12-4 with TRBJ2-5; a stretch of 9 junction bases matches TRBD1. DNA sequence: TGTGCCAGCAGTGGGCACAGGGGGCTGGGGGAGACCCAGTACTTC. It codes for CASSGHRGLGETQYF.